The clone carrying this TCR beta chain registers medium-sized by frequency. CDR1 and CDR2 from the germline V gene are ENHRY and SYGVKD. The CDR3 covers 14 residues. The sample originates from a study of CD8 T cells in cerebrospinal fluid in Alzheimer's disease. From its re-call of the 10x single-cell sequencing reads, TCRdb lists each CDR3 protein once, without DNA. The sample includes 1,500 to 2,000 distinct CDR3 sequences. The source of this sequence is a human donor in good health. The sequenced sample consisted of cerebrospinal fluid. The chain carries TRBV10-3 and TRBJ2-3. The CDR3 protein is CAISESASTDTQYF.